These 4 T cell receptor beta chains came from one sample sequenced in a study of Ad26.COV2.S vaccination and SARS-CoV-2 variants. Regarding treatment: 19 received Ad26.COV2.S at low or high dose, single or two shots; about 5 received placebo; per-sample allocation not given. Sample collection was performed on day 63 after the first vaccine or placebo injection. TCRdb's copy holds only in-frame clones and misses some; the assay was immunoSEQ multiplex PCR. The table has 300,000 to 500,000 clones, roughly nine tenths seen once; the top ten hold 3.5%. This specimen was peripheral blood, taken in a trial of Ad26.COV2.S vaccine versus placebo. Source of these receptors: a person between 18 and 65 years old who received the Ad26.COV2.S COVID-19 vaccine or a placebo.

This clone was seen only once. V usage is TRBV5-1 and J usage is TRBJ1-1, with 10 bases that match TRBD1. This CDR3 is built from 15 residues. The trim removed 4 bases at V and 7 bases at J, leaving 10 bases unmatched. CDR1 SGHRS and CDR2 YFSETQ come from the germline V gene. The CDR3, as DNA: TGCGCCAGCAGCAGGGGGACAGGGGAATGGAATGAAGCTTTCTTT. This translates into CASSRGTGEWNEAFF.

The genes are TRBV5-1 and TRBJ2-2; no clear D. Trimming left V 1 base short and J 7 bases short, with 8 bases between. The CDR3 runs to 13 residues. From germline, CDR1 is SGHRS and CDR2 YFSETQ. The CDR3 DNA is TGCGCCAGCAGCTTGAACTCGGACGGGGAGCTGTTTTTT. Residues: CASSLNSDGELFF. Based on the CDR3 plus reference TRBV5-1 and TRBJ2-2, the full variable domain is KAGVTQTPRYLIKTRGQQVTLSCSPISGHRSVSWYQQTPGQGLQFLFEYFSETQRNKGNFPGRFSGRQFSNSRSEMNVSTLELGDSALYLCASSLNSDGELFFGEGSRLTVL.

The chain recombines TRBV6-2 or TRBV6-3 with TRBJ2-7; TRBD2 is a possible D gene (6 bases). Deletions cut 2 bases from V and 7 bases from J, with 18 bases between. The length of the CDR3 is 15 residues. Germline CDR1 reads MNHEY; CDR2 reads SVGEGT. CDR3 protein: CASSYHRDSLREQYF. As DNA, the CDR3 is TGTGCCAGCAGTTACCACCGGGACTCCTTGAGGGAGCAGTACTTC.

The genes are TRBV6-5 and TRBJ1-2; D may be TRBD1 (6 bases). Trimming cost V 2 bases and J 4 bases, with 14 bases left between them. The germline V gene encodes CDR1 MNHEY and CDR2 SVGAGI. There are 15 residues in the CDR3. The chain's CDR3 is CASSYATTGSYGYTF. The CDR3 nucleotides are TGTGCCAGCAGTTACGCGACCACAGGGTCCTATGGCTACACCTTC.